One TCR beta chain is described in this entry. Antigen: not known. Measured with immunoSEQ multiplex PCR; TCRdb has only the in-frame clones, and not every one. Of 70,000 to 95,000 clones listed, 85% to 95% are singletons. The entry originates in a study of graft-versus-host responses after intestinal transplantation. The V and J ends lost 1 base and 0 bases respectively, with 12 bases between them. Germline V gene lookup returns CDR1 MNHEY and CDR2 SVGAGI. The CDR3 consists of 16 residues. This TCR was recovered from a human donor who was the organ donor for an intestinal transplant. Here the sequenced sample was unstimulated CD8+ T cells sorted from spleen or lymph node cells, taken before transplant. The chain uses TRBV6-5 and TRBJ1-1; D possibly corresponds to TRBD1 (6 bases). Here the CDR3 DNA reads TGTGCCAGCAGTTACTTGGGGGGGCCCCTGAACACTGAAGCTTTCTTT. It encodes CASSYLGGPLNTEAFF.